Presented here are 14 T cell receptor beta chains from one specimen sequenced in a study of spatial heterogeneity in lung cancer. Study outcomes and limitations: Mutation counts in tumors were tracked by counts of expanded intratumoral alpha and beta TCRs.

TCRdb re-derived calls from the 5' RACE reads in MiXCR, one entry per CDR3 protein. The sample shows more than 9,000 distinct CDR3 sequences, about 6% of them seen only once. What these receptors recognize is not known. The time point: sample taken at primary tumor resection. The sample consisted of lung tumor tissue, taken at surgery. Source of these receptors: a male donor with early-stage non-small cell lung cancer.

This clonotype was detected many times. The chain links TRBV6-4 to TRBJ2-4; D is perhaps TRBD1 or TRBD2 (6 bases each). This CDR3 contains 15 residues. V gave up 3 bases and J gave up 1 base, with 10 bases separating them. The germline gives CDR1 MRHNA, CDR2 SNTAGT. CDR3 in DNA: TGTGCCAGCAGTGAGAGGAGGGGGGCCAAAAACATTCAGTACTTC. Its protein is CASSERRGAKNIQYF.

This clonotype was found many times. The CDR3 DNA reads TGTGCCAGCAGCTTCCAAGGCATGAACACTGAAGCTTTCTTT. The encoded protein is CASSFQGMNTEAFF. This chain joins TRBV7-2 and TRBJ1-1; unclear D gene. The CDR3 has 14 amino acids. The V gene lost 3 bases and the J gene lost 0 bases, with 8 bases spanning the gap. CDR1 and CDR2 from the germline V gene are SGHTA and FQGNSA.

Ten or more counts support this clonotype. The rearrangement links TRBV3-1 to TRBJ2-7; D is unresolved. Germline V gene sequence: CDR1 LGHDT, CDR2 YNNKEL (reference sequence). V lost 1 base and J lost 6, with 10 bases in between. This CDR3 has 13 amino acids. CDR3 nucleotides: TGTGCCAGCAGCCAAGGACCCGGAACCGAGCAGTACGTC. It encodes CASSQGPGTEQYV.

In the case of this clonotype: Possible read error: a much larger clone is one base away. The V gene is TRBV20-1, the J gene TRBJ2-5; D assignment may be TRBD1 or TRBD2 (7 bases each). Trimming left V 6 bases short and J 10 bases short, with 27 bases between. From germline, CDR1 is DFQATT and CDR2 SNEGSKA (reference sequence). This CDR3 region has 15 residues. The CDR3: CSARGGGTSEKVQYF. CDR3 bases: TGCAGTGCCAGGGGGGGAGGGACGTCAGAGAAGGTCCAGTACTTC.

This clonotype ranks as medium-sized. The CDR3 protein is CATSGRTRDTGELFF. The CDR3 DNA reads TGCGCCACCTCGGGAAGGACTAGAGACACCGGGGAGCTGTTTTTT. The chain joins TRBV5-1 to TRBJ2-2, with TRBD2 identical over 7 bases. This CDR3 contains 15 residues. The germline gives CDR1 SGHRS, CDR2 YFSETQ. V lost 9 bases to trimming and J lost 3 bases; unmatched junction nucleotides: 11.

This clonotype was counted ten times or more. The chain combines TRBV28 with TRBJ2-2; 10 bases are a match to TRBD1. Trimming took 7 bases from V and 7 from J; bases not matched to a gene: 12. Germline values: CDR1 MDHEN, CDR2 SYDVKM. This CDR3 comprises 16 residues. This CDR3 is CASTRLGTGVFGELFF. For the CDR3, the DNA is TGTGCCAGCACCCGTCTGGGGACAGGGGTATTCGGGGAGCTGTTTTTT.

This clonotype was recorded a few times. V gene TRBV5-6 combines with J gene TRBJ1-5, with D perhaps TRBD1 (5 bases). The CDR3 consists of 13 residues. CDR1 is SGHDT, CDR2 YYEEEE, per germline. V lost 4 bases to trimming and J lost 5 bases, with 10 bases between them. The CDR3 region is CASSLDRDQPQHF. For the CDR3, the DNA is TGTGCCAGCAGCCTCGACAGAGATCAGCCCCAGCATTTT.

This clonotype showed up many times. This sequence joins TRBV11-2 and TRBJ2-5; 8 positions match TRBD2. Germline V gene lookup returns CDR1 SGHAT and CDR2 FQNNGV. J gave up 4 bases and V 1 base, and 5 bases lay outside the gene matches. The length of the CDR3 is 15 residues. The CDR3 coding sequence is TGTGCCAGCAGCTTAGTCGGGGGGGCCGGAGAGACCCAGTACTTC. As protein: CASSLVGGAGETQYF.

This clonotype was observed many times. V usage is TRBV27 and J usage is TRBJ2-2; no reliable D call. The CDR3 sequence is 13 residues long. Germline V gene data show CDR1 as MNHEY and CDR2 as SMNVEV (reference sequence). V was trimmed by 5 bases and J by 3 bases, leaving 7 bases between them. For the CDR3, the DNA is TGTGCCAGCAGTCCCCGATACACCGGGGAGCTGTTTTTT. Residues: CASSPRYTGELFF.

In its sample, this clonotype was seen many times. The genes are TRBV5-1 and TRBJ2-7, with TRBD1 identical over 11 bases. CDR1 and CDR2 from the germline V gene are SGHRS and YFSETQ. The CDR3 length is 16 residues. With 1 base clipped from V and 3 bases from J, the junction kept 6 bases outside the gene matches. CDR3 loop: CASSLRPGTGGYEQYF. DNA of the CDR3: TGCGCCAGCAGCTTGCGTCCCGGGACAGGGGGCTACGAGCAGTACTTC.

This clonotype was counted at least ten times. The V gene is TRBV20-1, the J gene TRBJ2-2; D unresolved. CDR1 is DFQATT, CDR2 SNEGSKA, per germline (reference sequence). The CDR3 has 15 amino acids. Trimming stripped 2 bases from V and 0 bases from J, with 10 bases between. CDR3 region: CSARRPGPNTGELFF. CDR3 DNA sequence: TGCAGTGCTAGACGTCCAGGACCGAACACCGGGGAGCTGTTTTTT.

This clonotype was observed many times. The rearrangement joins TRBV20-1 to TRBJ2-3; 9 bases agree with TRBD2. V dropped 3 bases and J dropped 5; count of bases not matched to a gene: 9. The germline V gene has CDR1 DFQATT and CDR2 SNEGSKA (reference sequence). The CDR3 is 15 amino acids. CDR3 residues: CSASPLAGREDTQYF. CDR3 bases: TGCAGTGCTAGTCCTCTAGCGGGAAGAGAAGATACGCAGTATTTT.

Ten or more counts support this clonotype. In DNA form, the CDR3 reads TGTGCCAGCAGTCGAGCCTCGGTTATAAGCCTCTCCTATAATTCACCCCTCCACTTT. Its protein product is CASSRASVISLSYNSPLHF. V gene TRBV28 combines with J gene TRBJ1-6; D gene uncertain. V was shortened by 5 bases and J by 0 bases, with 20 bases between the two germline ends. This CDR3 spans 19 amino acids. Germline CDR1 MDHEN, CDR2 SYDVKM.

The V and J genes are TRBV12-3 or TRBV12-4 and TRBJ1-3; 9 nucleotides match TRBD1. The length of the CDR3 is 15 residues. After removal of 10 bases from V and 4 bases from J, the junction contained 11 bases not matched to a gene. In DNA, the CDR3 is TGTGCCACCCATTCAGGACAGGGGAGAGGAAACACCATATATTTT. Protein: CATHSGQGRGNTIYF.